The rows below give T cell receptor beta chains drawn from one sample of a study of blood T cell repertoires in COVID-19. Clones were read by immunoSEQ multiplex PCR, and TCRdb kept only the in-frame ones, dropping some. The sample yields under 200,000 clones, more than 75% seen once. Sample: peripheral blood. All receptors come from a woman in her seventies with COVID-19, enrolled during active disease. The CDR3 runs from the conserved cysteine through the conserved F or W. A D gene is named only where the DNA matches it firmly. Size values are once, few and many counts, or a class for expanded clones, and some rows have none.

clone_size d_call j_call v_call cdr3_nt cdr3_aa
. . TRBJ2-7 TRBV27 TGTGCCAGCAGTTTATCACGGGGCTCCTACGAGCAGTACTTC CASSLSRGSYEQYF
. TRBD1 TRBJ2-1 TRBV29-1 TGCAGCGTACCCCGGGACAGCAGCTCCTACAATGAGCAGTTCTTC CSVPRDSSSYNEQFF
. . TRBJ2-2 TRBV5-1 TGCGCCAGCAGCTTGGTTTCTGTCACCGGGGAGCTGTTTTTT CASSLVSVTGELFF
. . TRBJ1-1 TRBV5-1 TGCGCCAGCAGCTTTAACTTGAACACTGAAGCTTTCTTT CASSFNLNTEAFF
few TRBD1 TRBJ1-1 TRBV6-4 TGTGCCAGCAGTGCCCAGGGGGACACTGAAGCTTTCTTT CASSAQGDTEAFF
. . TRBJ1-6 TRBV15 TGTGCCACCAGCGCAGGGGATAATTCACCCCTCCACTTT CATSAGDNSPLHF
. . TRBJ2-3 TRBV7-6 TGTGCCAGCAGCCGCCATCCTACAGGGGACGGGGGTGGTACGCAGTATTTT CASSRHPTGDGGGTQYF
. . TRBJ1-2 TRBV15 TGTGCCACCAGCACTAAGGGGGAGATTGGCTATGGCTACACCTTC CATSTKGEIGYGYTF
. . TRBJ2-5 TRBV7-8 TGTGCCAGCAGCTTATTTACCAGGGAGACCCAGTACTTC CASSLFTRETQYF
once . TRBJ2-3 TRBV6-1 TGTGCCAGCAGTGAACAGGGGGGCGTAAATACGCAGTATTTT CASSEQGGVNTQYF
. . TRBJ1-3 TRBV6-5 TGTGCCAGCAGGCCTACCTCGGGTGGAAACACCATATATTTT CASRPTSGGNTIYF
. TRBD1 TRBJ1-3 TRBV6-2/TRBV6-3 TGTGCCAGCAGTTACTCGGGACAGGGCAGCTCTGGAAACACCATATATTTT CASSYSGQGSSGNTIYF
. . TRBJ1-2 TRBV7-9 TGTGCCAGCAGCCAACAGGGATTCTATGGCTACACCTTC CASSQQGFYGYTF
. . TRBJ2-7 TRBV4-2 TGTGCCAGCAGCCAAGCCGCGGGCAGCAGTCGCTCCTACGAGCAGTACTTC CASSQAAGSSRSYEQYF
. TRBD1 TRBJ2-7 TRBV28 TGTGCCAGCAGCTTCTTTGGGACAGCTTTGTACTTC CASSFFGTALYF
. . TRBJ2-2 TRBV7-9 TGTGCCAGCACCGAGATGAACACCGGGGAGCTGTTTTTT CASTEMNTGELFF
. TRBD2 TRBJ2-1 TRBV28 TGTGCCAGCAGATGGACTAGCGGGGGGGCAACCTATGAGCAGTTCTTC CASRWTSGGATYEQFF
few TRBD2 TRBJ2-5 TRBV13 TGTGCCAGCAGCCAGGGACTAGCGGGGCTCCAAGAGACCCAGTACTTC CASSQGLAGLQETQYF
. . TRBJ1-1 TRBV7-8 TGTGCCAGCAGCTTAAGCGGCGGGAACACTGAAGCTTTCTTT CASSLSGGNTEAFF
. . TRBJ2-7 TRBV7-9 TGTGCCAGCAGCTTAGGTGGACTGGGGAACGAGCAGTACTTC CASSLGGLGNEQYF
. . TRBJ1-1 TRBV11-3 TGTGCCAGCAGCTTAACAAAGAACACTGAAGCTTTCTTT CASSLTKNTEAFF
. . TRBJ1-1 TRBV15 TGTGCCACCAGCCCAGGGGAGTTTTCTGAAGCTTTCTTT CATSPGEFSEAFF
. . TRBJ2-1 TRBV11-1 TGTGCCAGCAGCCTACCGGACAGTTACAATGAGCAGTTCTTC CASSLPDSYNEQFF
. . TRBJ2-5 TRBV5-1 TGCGCCAGCAGCTTGGCCCCTCAAGAGACCCAGTACTTC CASSLAPQETQYF
. . TRBJ2-1 TRBV28 TGTGCCAGCAGTTTAGAGGTCCAGGGTAACGTTTTCCACAATGAGCAGTTCTTC CASSLEVQGNVFHNEQFF
once . TRBJ1-3 TRBV20-1 TGCAGTGCTAGTCTACGGGGTAGCACCATATATTTT CSASLRGSTIYF
. . TRBJ1-1 TRBV3-1/TRBV3-2 TGTGCCAGCAGCCAAACTGCGAACACTGAAGCTTTCTTT CASSQTANTEAFF
once . TRBJ1-6 TRBV6-6 TGTGCCAGCAGCCCCGCGGCGAGCAGTTATAATTCACCCCTCCACTTT CASSPAASSYNSPLHF
few . TRBJ2-1 TRBV20-1 TGCAGTGCTAGTCCCTTACGGGAAAGCTCCTACAATGAGCAGTTCTTC CSASPLRESSYNEQFF
. TRBD1 TRBJ1-6 TRBV10-3 TGTGCCATCAGTACAAGACAGGGGGCTGATTCACCCCTCCACTTT CAISTRQGADSPLHF
. . TRBJ1-2 TRBV5-1 TGCGCCAGCAGCTCCCTGGGGGGGGCGCAAGTTGGCTACACCTTC CASSSLGGAQVGYTF
. . TRBJ1-4 TRBV28 TGTGCCAGCAGTGTTCCAGGCGATCCGTCGGTTGAAAAACTGTTTTTT CASSVPGDPSVEKLFF
. TRBD2 TRBJ2-1 TRBV30 TGTGCCTGGAACCAGGGGGGACTAGCTAATGAGCAGTTCTTC CAWNQGGLANEQFF
. TRBD2 TRBJ2-1 TRBV4-2 TGTGCCAGCAGCCAAGATGGAGTAGCGGGGATCAATGAGCAGTTCTTC CASSQDGVAGINEQFF
. TRBD2 TRBJ2-5 TRBV4-1 TGCGCCAGCAGCCGTAGCGGGGGGGGCCAAGAGACCCAGTACTTC CASSRSGGGQETQYF
. . TRBJ1-5 TRBV5-4 TGTGCCAGCAGCTTCCCAGATCAGCCCCAGCATTTT CASSFPDQPQHF
. . TRBJ1-1 TRBV19 TGTGCCAGTAGTATACAACATTTGAACACTGAAGCTTTCTTT CASSIQHLNTEAFF
. . TRBJ1-5 TRBV28 TGTGCCAGCAGTTCCCCGGACAGAGACAATCAGCCCCAGCATTTT CASSSPDRDNQPQHF
. . TRBJ2-1 TRBV20-1 TGCAGTGCTAGGCGGTCCAATGAGCAGTTCTTC CSARRSNEQFF
. . TRBJ2-2 TRBV28 TGTGCCAGCAGAGGGGGGAGGGTTATGGCCTTCAGCGGGGAGCTGTTTTTT CASRGGRVMAFSGELFF
. . TRBJ2-5 TRBV3-1/TRBV3-2 TGTGCCAGCAGCCAATCCCTATCGGAGACCCAGTACTTC CASSQSLSETQYF
. TRBD1 TRBJ1-2 TRBV29-1 TGCAGCGTACCGGGACAGGGAAACTATGGCTACACCTTC CSVPGQGNYGYTF
. . TRBJ2-7 TRBV7-2 TGTGCCAGCAGCTTATTTCTGCTAGGGGGCGGGGACGAGCAGTACTTC CASSLFLLGGGDEQYF
. TRBD2 TRBJ2-1 TRBV10-2 TGCGCCAGCAGTGAGTCAATAGCGGGGCCCTCCAATGAGCAGTTCTTC CASSESIAGPSNEQFF
. TRBD2 TRBJ2-5 TRBV3-1/TRBV3-2 TGTGCCAGCAACCTAGCGGGGACCGATGAGACCCAGTACTTC CASNLAGTDETQYF